Each of the 16 T cell receptor beta chains below was sequenced from the same sample in a study of cytomegalovirus exposure and HLA in healthy donors. The PCR used 60 Vbeta and 13 Jbeta primers. Data came from immunoSEQ multiplex PCR; TCRdb stores just in-frame clones and leaves some out. The sample shows about 200,000 clones, more than 60% of them seen only once. Sequencing used PBMCs. These receptors came from a man aged 35 to 55 in good health and CMV-seronegative.

The table lists this clone with a few counts. The gene calls are TRBV6-1 and TRBJ1-1; D is unclear. The CDR3 has 14 amino acids. The V end lost 7 bases, the J end lost 4 bases, and 16 bases lay between the germline ends. The germline V gene encodes CDR1 MNHNS and CDR2 SASEGT. The CDR3 protein is CASTYLPTSTEAFF. CDR3 sequence (DNA): TGTGCCAGCACCTACTTGCCAACGAGCACTGAAGCTTTCTTT.

The rearrangement joins TRBV28 to TRBJ1-1; the D is unclear. This CDR3 has 12 amino acids. Germline V gives CDR1 MDHEN, CDR2 SYDVKM. The V end lost 2 bases, the J end lost 5 bases, and 6 bases lay between the germline ends. In DNA, the CDR3 is TGTGCCAGCAGTTTAACAGAAACTGAAGCTTTCTTT. Its translation: CASSLTETEAFF.

The chain has TRBV27 and TRBJ1-2; 10 bases fit TRBD1. The V segment lost 5 bases and the J segment 8 bases; nucleotides outside the gene matches: 14. Germline CDR1 reads MNHEY; CDR2 reads SMNVEV (reference sequence). The CDR3 totals 16 residues. In DNA, the CDR3 is TGTGCCAGCAGTCCCTACTCCGACAGGGGGCTTGGGGGCTACACCTTC. It codes for CASSPYSDRGLGGYTF.

The table lists this clone with a count of one. The V call is TRBV12-5, the J call TRBJ2-7; tentatively, D is TRBD1 (6 bases). The CDR3 totals 15 residues. CDR1 and CDR2 from the germline V gene are LGHNT and FRNRAP. V lost 0 bases, J lost 2 bases, and 11 bases lay in between. For the CDR3, the DNA is TGTGCTAGTGGTTTGGTAAACAGGGTTCCCTACGAGCAGTACTTC. Its protein is CASGLVNRVPYEQYF.

The gene calls are TRBV9 and TRBJ2-1; 13 bases agree with TRBD2. The CDR3 loop spans 15 amino acids. Germline values: CDR1 SGDLS, CDR2 YYNGEE. V shed 3 bases and J 7 bases; nucleotides not matched to a gene: 4. CDR3 amino acids: CASSGGLAGINEQFF. CDR3 bases: TGTGCCAGCAGCGGGGGACTAGCGGGAATAAATGAGCAGTTCTTC.

The chain recombines TRBV2 with TRBJ2-3; weak D call: TRBD2 (5 bases). V gave up 7 bases and J gave up 1 base, with 6 bases separating them. The CDR3 has 12 residues. Per germline, CDR1 SNHLY and CDR2 FYNNEI. The chain's CDR3 is CASKGGTDTQYF. CDR3 coding DNA: TGTGCCAGCAAGGGAGGCACAGATACGCAGTATTTT. Looking up the rest from reference TRBV2 and TRBJ2-3 gives the full variable domain: EPEVTQTPSHQVTQMGQEVILRCVPISNHLYFYWYRQILGQKVEFLVSFYNNEISEKSEIFDDQFSVERPDGSNFTLKIRSTKLEDSAMYFCASKGGTDTQYFGPGTRLTVL.

This clone was counted a few times. V usage is TRBV27 and J usage is TRBJ2-7; 7 bases align to TRBD2. CDR3 length: 15 amino acids. J was trimmed by 3 bases and V by 2 bases; bases with no gene match: 7. The germline V gene encodes CDR1 MNHEY and CDR2 SMNVEV (reference sequence). The CDR3, as DNA: TGTGCCAGCAGTTTAGGGGGGGGATTAGGCTACGAGCAGTACTTC. Translated: CASSLGGGLGYEQYF.

This clone was detected a few times. The V and J genes are TRBV7-8 and TRBJ2-7, with 10 bases matching TRBD1. CDR1 is SGHVS, CDR2 FQNEAQ, per germline. This CDR3 has 13 residues. J gave up 6 bases and V 8 bases, and 7 bases lay outside the gene matches. DNA for the CDR3: TGTGCCAGCGACCCGGGGACAGGGGTCGAGCAGTACTTC. Protein product: CASDPGTGVEQYF.

The chain combines TRBV9 with TRBJ1-4, with 7 positions matching TRBD1. The germline V gene encodes CDR1 SGDLS and CDR2 YYNGEE. J lost 5 bases, V lost 4 bases, and 11 bases had no gene match. This CDR3 contains 16 residues. Here the CDR3 DNA reads TGTGCCAGCAGCACCGATTCCGGGACAGCCAATGAAAAACTGTTTTTT. It encodes CASSTDSGTANEKLFF.

V gene TRBV2 combines with J gene TRBJ1-2; TRBD1 matches at 7 bases. This CDR3 is built from 15 residues. Germline V CDR1 and CDR2: SNHLY, FYNNEI. V trimming: 4 bases; J trimming: 2 bases; junction bases outside the gene matches: 7. The CDR3 protein is CASSGTGGGNYGYTF. The CDR3 nucleotides are TGTGCCAGCAGTGGGACAGGAGGAGGGAACTATGGCTACACCTTC.

In DNA, the CDR3 is TGTGCCAGCAGTCCCCCGGGGACTAGCTGGAACGAGCAGTACTTC. Its protein is CASSPPGTSWNEQYF. The chain is built from TRBV28 and TRBJ2-7, with 9 bases matching TRBD2. In germline, CDR1 is MDHEN, CDR2 SYDVKM. With V trimmed by 5 bases and J by 5 bases, 10 bases remained unmatched. The CDR3 is made up of 15 amino acids.

This CDR3 reads CASSPPVQAYEQYF. CDR3 sequence (DNA): TGTGCCAGCTCACCACCTGTACAGGCCTACGAGCAGTACTTC. This chain connects TRBV18 to TRBJ2-7; D may be TRBD1 (5 bases). In germline, CDR1 is KGHSH, CDR2 LQKENI. This CDR3 is 14 amino acids long. Trimming removed 0 bases at V and 2 bases at J, with 8 bases between.

This clone came up a few times. At one end, the junction sequence differs from germline, possibly due to a read error. This rearrangement joins TRBV7-9 to TRBJ2-7; the D call may be TRBD1 or TRBD2 (5 bases each). The CDR3 length is 14 residues. Germline loops: CDR1 SEHNR, CDR2 FQNEAQ (reference sequence). The CDR3: CASSLAGHYYEQYF. CDR3 sequence (DNA): TGTGCCAGCAGCCTAGCAGGACACTACTACGAGCAGTACTTC. The variable domain in full, completed from reference TRBV7-9 and TRBJ2-7, reads DTGVSQNPRHKITKRGQNVTFRCDPISEHNRLYWYRQTLGQGPEFLTYFQNEAQLEKSRLLSDRFSAERPKGSFSTLEIQRTEQGDSAMYLCASSLAGHYYEQYFGPGTRLTVT.

This clone has only a few counts. CDR3 sequence reads: CASSIGSTSTDTQYF. DNA for the CDR3: TGTGCCAGTAGTATTGGTAGCACTAGCACAGATACGCAGTATTTT. This chain connects TRBV19 to TRBJ2-3; no firm D call. The CDR3 consists of 15 residues. Trimming removed 3 bases at V and 0 bases at J, with 10 bases between. Germline V gives CDR1 LNHDA, CDR2 SQIVND (reference sequence). Variable domain in full (rest from reference TRBV19 and TRBJ2-3): DGGITQSPKYLFRKEGQNVTLSCEQNLNHDAMYWYRQDPGQGLRLIYYSQIVNDFQKGDIAEGYSVSREKKESFPLTVTSAQKNPTAFYLCASSIGSTSTDTQYFGPGTRLTVL.

The rearrangement joins TRBV10-3 to TRBJ2-7, with D perhaps matching TRBD1 (6 bases). V lost 8 bases to trimming and J lost 6 bases, with 20 bases between them. The CDR3 runs 14 residues. Germline lookup yields CDR1 ENHRY and CDR2 SYGVKD. The DNA for the CDR3 is TGTGCCATCTCCCCAACCGACAGGAGCCTCGAGCAGTACTTC. It yields the protein CAISPTDRSLEQYF.

Remarks on this clone: Additional DNA sequences in this sample encode the identical CDR3. The CDR3 spells CASSPARTDTQYF. Here the CDR3 DNA reads TGTGCCAGCAGCCCCGCTAGGACAGATACGCAGTATTTT. This rearrangement joins TRBV5-6 to TRBJ2-3; no definite D call. Trimming shortened V by 4 bases and J by 3 bases, and 9 bases separated the two germline ends. The CDR3 has 13 amino acids. CDR1 is SGHDT and CDR2 is YYEEEE in the germline V gene. The variable domain in full, with the rest retrieved from reference TRBV5-6 and TRBJ2-3, is DAGVTQSPTHLIKTRGQQVTLRCSPKSGHDTVSWYQQALGQGPQFIFQYYEEEERQRGNFPDRFSGHQFPNYSSELNVNALLLGDSALYLCASSPARTDTQYFGPGTRLTVL.